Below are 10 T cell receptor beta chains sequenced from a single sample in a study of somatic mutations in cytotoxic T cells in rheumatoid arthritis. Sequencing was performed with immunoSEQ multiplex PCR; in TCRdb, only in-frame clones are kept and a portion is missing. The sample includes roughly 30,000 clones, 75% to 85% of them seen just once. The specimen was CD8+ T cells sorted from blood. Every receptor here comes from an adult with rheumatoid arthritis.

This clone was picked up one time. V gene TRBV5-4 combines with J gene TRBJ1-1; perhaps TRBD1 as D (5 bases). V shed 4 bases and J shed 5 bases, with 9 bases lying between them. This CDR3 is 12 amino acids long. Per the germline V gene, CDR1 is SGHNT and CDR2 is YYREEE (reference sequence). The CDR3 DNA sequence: TGTGCCAGCAGCCCGGGGGGGACTGAAGCTTTCTTT. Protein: CASSPGGTEAFF.

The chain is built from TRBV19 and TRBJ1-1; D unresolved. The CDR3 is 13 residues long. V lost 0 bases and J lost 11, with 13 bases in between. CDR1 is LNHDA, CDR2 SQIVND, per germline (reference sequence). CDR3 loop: CASSIEGRTRAFF. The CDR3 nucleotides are TGTGCCAGTAGTATAGAAGGACGAACGAGGGCTTTCTTT.

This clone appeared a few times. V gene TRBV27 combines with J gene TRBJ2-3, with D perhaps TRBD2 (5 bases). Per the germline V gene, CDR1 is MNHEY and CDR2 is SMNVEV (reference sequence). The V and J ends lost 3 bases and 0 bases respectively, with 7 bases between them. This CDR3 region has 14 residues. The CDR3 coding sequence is TGTGCCAGCAGTTTCCAGCGGAGCACAGATACGCAGTATTTT. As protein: CASSFQRSTDTQYF.

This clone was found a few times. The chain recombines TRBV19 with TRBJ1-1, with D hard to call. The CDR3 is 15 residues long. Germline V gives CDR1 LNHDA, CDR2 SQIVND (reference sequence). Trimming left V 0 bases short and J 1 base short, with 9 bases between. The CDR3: CASSIDLDTNTEAFF. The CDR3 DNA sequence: TGTGCCAGTAGTATAGATCTAGACACGAACACTGAAGCTTTCTTT.

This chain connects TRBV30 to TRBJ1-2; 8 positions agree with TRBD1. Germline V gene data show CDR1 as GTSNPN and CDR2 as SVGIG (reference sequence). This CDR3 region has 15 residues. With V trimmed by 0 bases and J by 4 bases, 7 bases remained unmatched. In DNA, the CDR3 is TGTGCCTGGAGTGTACTGGACAGGGATCCCTATGGCTACACCTTC. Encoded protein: CAWSVLDRDPYGYTF. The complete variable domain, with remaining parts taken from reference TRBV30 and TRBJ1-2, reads SQTIHQWPATLVQPVGSPLSLECTVEGTSNPNLYWYRQAAGRGLQLLFYSVGIGQISSEVPQNLSASRPQDRQFILSSKKLLLSDSGFYLCAWSVLDRDPYGYTFGSGTRLTVV.

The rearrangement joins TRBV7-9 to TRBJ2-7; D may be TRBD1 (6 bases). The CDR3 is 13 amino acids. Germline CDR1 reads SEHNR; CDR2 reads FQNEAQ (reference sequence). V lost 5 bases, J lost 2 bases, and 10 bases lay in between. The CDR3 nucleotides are TGTGCCAGCAGCCTCAGGGGACCCTACGAGCAGTACTTC. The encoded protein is CASSLRGPYEQYF. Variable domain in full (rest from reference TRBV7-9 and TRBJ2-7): DTGVSQNPRHKITKRGQNVTFRCDPISEHNRLYWYRQTLGQGPEFLTYFQNEAQLEKSRLLSDRFSAERPKGSFSTLEIQRTEQGDSAMYLCASSLRGPYEQYFGPGTRLTVT.

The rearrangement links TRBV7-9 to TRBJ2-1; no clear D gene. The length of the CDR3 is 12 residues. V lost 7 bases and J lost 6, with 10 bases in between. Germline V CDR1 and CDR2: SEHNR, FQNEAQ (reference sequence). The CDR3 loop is CASTPRVNEQFF. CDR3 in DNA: TGTGCCAGCACCCCCCGGGTCAATGAGCAGTTCTTC.

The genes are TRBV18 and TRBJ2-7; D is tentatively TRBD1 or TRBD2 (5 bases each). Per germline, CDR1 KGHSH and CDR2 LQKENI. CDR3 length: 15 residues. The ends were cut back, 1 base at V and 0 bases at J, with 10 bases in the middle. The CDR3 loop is CASSPRVGTSYEQYF. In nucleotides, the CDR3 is TGTGCCAGCTCACCACGAGTGGGGACCTCCTACGAGCAGTACTTC.

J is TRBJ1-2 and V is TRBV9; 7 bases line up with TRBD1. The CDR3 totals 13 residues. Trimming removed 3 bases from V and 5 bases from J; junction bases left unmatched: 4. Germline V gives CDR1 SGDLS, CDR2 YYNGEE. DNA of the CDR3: TGTGCCAGCAGCGCATCAGGGGGTTATGGCTACACCTTC. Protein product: CASSASGGYGYTF.

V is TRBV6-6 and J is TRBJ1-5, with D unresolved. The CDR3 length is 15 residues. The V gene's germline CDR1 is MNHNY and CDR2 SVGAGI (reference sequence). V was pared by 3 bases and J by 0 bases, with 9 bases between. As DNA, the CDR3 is TGTGCCAGCAGTTATCCGGGGTATAGCAATCAGCCCCAGCATTTT. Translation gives CASSYPGYSNQPQHF.